The 26 T cell receptor beta chains below all came from one sample that was sequenced in a study of T cell responses to AZD1222 COVID-19 vaccine. Method: immunoSEQ multiplex PCR; TCRdb's copy keeps in-frame clones and lacks some. The table shows 100,000 or so clones, with 90% to 95% occurring only once. Sequenced here: peripheral blood, sampled on day 0 of AZD1222 vaccination. All receptors come from an adult in good health.

The chain is built from TRBV12-5 and TRBJ1-5, with D maybe TRBD1 (5 bases). V lost 8 bases, J lost 7 bases, and 15 bases lay in between. CDR3 length: 13 amino acids. CDR1 is LGHNT, CDR2 FRNRAP, per germline. This CDR3 reads CASMGEVNQPQHF. The CDR3 DNA is TGTGCTAGTATGGGGGAAGTTAACCAGCCCCAGCATTTT.

The chain joins TRBV19 to TRBJ1-3; D is perhaps TRBD1 (5 bases). The CDR3 is made up of 12 amino acids. Germline V lookup: CDR1 LNHDA, CDR2 SQIVND (reference sequence). V was pared by 6 bases and J by 10 bases, with 13 bases between. The CDR3 protein is CASSRTDSTIYF. The CDR3 DNA follows: TGTGCCAGTAGCCGGACCGACAGTACCATATATTTT.

The genes are TRBV4-3 and TRBJ1-2, with D hard to call. Trimming left V 1 base short and J 12 bases short, with 15 bases between. The CDR3 is made up of 13 amino acids. Germline-derived CDR1 and CDR2 are LGHNA and YSLEER. This CDR3 is CASSQGASGGHTF. Written as DNA, the CDR3 is TGCGCCAGCAGCCAAGGGGCTTCAGGCGGCCACACCTTC.

The chain is built from TRBV7-9 and TRBJ2-5, with 9 bases fitting TRBD2. Germline V gene data show CDR1 as SEHNR and CDR2 as FQNEAQ (reference sequence). The CDR3 covers 15 residues. V shed 5 bases and J 6 bases; nucleotides not matched to a gene: 10. The DNA for the CDR3 is TGTGCCAGCAGCCGCGGGGGGGCGACTGTAAAGACCCAGTACTTC. Amino acid sequence: CASSRGGATVKTQYF.

V gene TRBV4-2 combines with J gene TRBJ2-7; D may be TRBD1 (6 bases). CDR1 and CDR2 from the germline V gene are LGHNA and YNFKEQ. Trimming left V 0 bases short and J 3 bases short, with 9 bases between. The CDR3 is 14 residues long. CDR3: CASSQESRGYEQYF. The CDR3 nucleotides read TGTGCCAGCAGCCAAGAGAGCAGGGGCTACGAGCAGTACTTC.

The V call is TRBV24-1, the J call TRBJ1-1; D is perhaps TRBD1 (6 bases). Germline CDR1 KGHDR, CDR2 SFDVKD. CDR3 length: 15 amino acids. The germline V and J ends were trimmed by 2 bases and 5 bases, with 14 bases remaining between them. Here the CDR3 DNA reads TGTGCCACCAGTGATTCCCCGGGGGCGAGTACTGAAGCTTTCTTT. Residues: CATSDSPGASTEAFF.

The chain uses TRBV2 and TRBJ1-4; unclear D gene. Trimming shortened V by 6 bases and J by 0 bases, and 14 bases separated the two germline ends. The length of the CDR3 is 16 residues. Looked up from germline, CDR1 is SNHLY and CDR2 is FYNNEI. CDR3 nucleotides: TGTGCCAGCAGGGGTTATACGGTTGCAACTAATGAAAAACTGTTTTTT. Its protein product is CASRGYTVATNEKLFF.

The J gene is TRBJ1-3, the V gene TRBV7-8; D is uncertain. This CDR3 has 15 residues. The V and J ends lost 2 bases and 1 base respectively, with 9 bases between them. The germline gives CDR1 SGHVS, CDR2 FQNEAQ. The CDR3 DNA is TGTGCCAGCAGCTTAAACGTACTGTCTGGAAACACCATATATTTT. Amino acids: CASSLNVLSGNTIYF.

This sequence joins TRBV6-5 and TRBJ1-2; TRBD1 matches 7 bases. The CDR3 spans 16 residues. V trimming: 0 bases; J trimming: 8 bases; junction bases outside the gene matches: 12. Germline V CDR1 and CDR2: MNHEY, SVGAGI. DNA of the CDR3: TGTGCCAGCAGTTACTCGAAGTCGACAGGGAAGAACGGCTACACCTTC. It is translated as CASSYSKSTGKNGYTF.

This clone was seen once. CDR3 coding DNA: TGTGCCAGCAGTTTAAAATTGGTGGCCCAGCATTTT. Translation: CASSLKLVAQHF. This sequence joins TRBV12-3 or TRBV12-4 and TRBJ1-5; D unresolved. The CDR3 sequence is 12 residues long. The ends were cut back, 2 bases at V and 11 bases at J, with 10 bases in the middle.

The chain has TRBV10-1 and TRBJ2-7, with 15 bases aligning to TRBD2. V was clipped by 0 bases and J by 0 bases; unmatched bases: 6. The CDR3 has 19 amino acids. Germline lookup yields CDR1 WNHNN and CDR2 SYGVQD (reference sequence). CDR3 DNA sequence: TGCGCCAGCAGTGAGTCGGGGACTAGCGGGGGGAGTAGCTCCTACGAGCAGTACTTC. This gives the protein CASSESGTSGGSSSYEQYF.

The V call is TRBV10-3, the J call TRBJ2-1, with D tentatively TRBD1 or TRBD2 (5 bases each). Between the trimmed V and J ends, which lost 6 bases and 8 bases, there was a span of 14 bases. The CDR3 is made up of 13 amino acids. Germline-derived CDR1 and CDR2 are ENHRY and SYGVKD. CDR3 bases: TGTGCCATCAGGGGGGAACGAGGGTATGAGCAGTTCTTC. Encoded protein: CAIRGERGYEQFF.

This chain connects TRBV6-2 or TRBV6-3 to TRBJ2-5; no clear D gene. There are 12 residues in the CDR3. Per germline, CDR1 MNHEY and CDR2 SVGEGT. The ends were cut back, 4 bases at V and 1 base at J, with 4 bases in the middle. The CDR3 nucleotides are TGTGCCAGCAGTTCCAGCCAAGAGACCCAGTACTTC. It translates to CASSSSQETQYF.

The chain recombines TRBV29-1 with TRBJ1-2; D remains unclear. This CDR3 region has 12 residues. V was trimmed by 5 bases and J by 2 bases, leaving 9 bases between them. Germline V CDR1 and CDR2: SQVTM, ANQGSEA. The CDR3 sequence is CSVSQPNYGYTF. The DNA of the CDR3 is TGCAGCGTTTCGCAGCCGAACTATGGCTACACCTTC.

This sequence joins TRBV7-2 and TRBJ2-3; 9 nucleotides agree with TRBD2. Trimming took 3 bases from V and 2 from J; bases not matched to a gene: 3. This CDR3 is built from 15 residues. Per the germline V gene, CDR1 is SGHTA and CDR2 is FQGNSA. The CDR3: CASSLRLADTDTQYF. The CDR3 region has the DNA TGTGCCAGCAGCTTGCGACTAGCGGACACAGATACGCAGTATTTT.

This clone was detected once. The chain recombines TRBV9 with TRBJ2-7; D not certain. Germline CDR1 and CDR2: SGDLS and YYNGEE. This CDR3 contains 12 residues. V was cut by 0 bases and J by 6 bases, with 7 bases left in between. Here the CDR3 DNA reads TGTGCCAGCAGCGTAGCAGATTCCGAGCAGTACTTC. Protein sequence: CASSVADSEQYF.

This chain joins TRBV6-4 and TRBJ2-1, with 7 positions matching TRBD2. The CDR3 is 13 amino acids. The V gene end was trimmed by 4 bases and the J gene end by 12 bases; junction bases not matched to a gene: 9. CDR1 and CDR2 from the germline V gene are MRHNA and SNTAGT. The CDR3 DNA reads TGTGCCAGCAGTGCTTTCGGGGGGTCCGGGCAGTTCTTC. Protein: CASSAFGGSGQFF.

The J gene is TRBJ1-1, the V gene TRBV29-1; D call uncertain. Germline V lookup: CDR1 SQVTM, CDR2 ANQGSEA. CDR3 length equals 12 residues. The V end was cut by 7 bases, the J end by 10 bases, with 19 bases between. In DNA form, the CDR3 reads TGCAGCGCCGGGAAAGCCGAAGAGAGAGCTTTCTTT. The encoded protein is CSAGKAEERAFF.

The chain is built from TRBV14 and TRBJ1-1; D not resolved. V was clipped by 0 bases and J by 0 bases, with 8 bases between them. From germline, CDR1 is SGHDN and CDR2 FVKESK. This CDR3 contains 15 residues. The CDR3 sequence is CASSQEVGMNTEAFF. In DNA, the CDR3 is TGTGCCAGCAGCCAAGAGGTAGGGATGAACACTGAAGCTTTCTTT. The variable domain in full, completed from reference TRBV14 and TRBJ1-1, reads EAGVTQFPSHSVIEKGQTVTLRCDPISGHDNLYWYRRVMGKEIKFLLHFVKESKQDESGMPNNRFLAERTGGTYSTLKVQPAELEDSGVYFCASSQEVGMNTEAFFGQGTRLTVV.

The chain has TRBV7-8 and TRBJ2-5; D unclear. CDR1 is SGHVS, CDR2 FQNEAQ, per germline. CDR3 size: 11 residues. Trimming cost V 6 bases and J 1 base, with 3 bases left between them. This chain's CDR3 is CASRSQETQYF. The CDR3, as DNA: TGTGCCAGCAGATCCCAAGAGACCCAGTACTTC.

The J gene is TRBJ1-5, the V gene TRBV12-3 or TRBV12-4; D unresolved. CDR3 length equals 12 residues. V lost 8 bases and J lost 4, with 9 bases in between. This CDR3 reads CASRNGNQPQHF. DNA for the CDR3: TGTGCCAGCCGGAACGGGAATCAGCCCCAGCATTTT.

The gene calls are TRBV30 and TRBJ1-6; D gene ambiguous. The CDR3 consists of 14 residues. Germline CDR1 GTSNPN, CDR2 SVGIG (reference sequence). Trimming took 3 bases from V and 10 from J, leaving 16 bases between them. DNA for the CDR3: TGTGCCTGGAGGGTCGGACTGTATTCCTCACCCCTCCACTTT. It encodes CAWRVGLYSSPLHF.

The chain couples TRBV18 to TRBJ2-3; 9 bases agree with TRBD2. The CDR3 contains 16 residues. CDR1 is KGHSH and CDR2 is LQKENI in the germline V gene. Germline trimming cut 3 bases from V and 2 bases from J; bases unmatched to any gene: 6. CDR3 residues: CASSPLAGANTDTQYF. The CDR3 DNA sequence: TGTGCCAGCTCACCTTTAGCGGGGGCCAACACAGATACGCAGTATTTT.

CDR3 loop: CASRIGQTNTEAFF. CDR3 sequence (DNA): TGTGCCAGCAGAATTGGACAGACGAACACTGAAGCTTTCTTT. The rearrangement joins TRBV6-5 to TRBJ1-1; weak D call: TRBD1 (6 bases). The CDR3 totals 14 residues. V shed 6 bases and J shed 1 base, with 12 bases lying between them. CDR1 MNHEY and CDR2 SVGAGI come from the germline V gene.

The chain links TRBV6-5 to TRBJ1-1; 8 nucleotides match TRBD1. The CDR3 loop spans 15 amino acids. Germline V gives CDR1 MNHEY, CDR2 SVGAGI. V shed 0 bases and J 5 bases; nucleotides not matched to a gene: 5. DNA for the CDR3: TGTGCCAGCAGTTACTCTCCAACAGGGGGAACTGAAGCTTTCTTT. Its protein is CASSYSPTGGTEAFF.

On this clone itself: The junction shows a germline mismatch at one end, possibly a read error. The chain uses TRBV7-3 and TRBJ2-1, with TRBD2 matching over 10 bases. Germline values: CDR1 SGHTA, CDR2 FQGTGA. CDR3 length: 15 amino acids. The CDR3 protein is CASSLTSGDYNEQFF. As DNA, the CDR3 is TGTGCCAGCAGCCTAACTAGCGGGGATTACAATGAGCAGTTCTTC.